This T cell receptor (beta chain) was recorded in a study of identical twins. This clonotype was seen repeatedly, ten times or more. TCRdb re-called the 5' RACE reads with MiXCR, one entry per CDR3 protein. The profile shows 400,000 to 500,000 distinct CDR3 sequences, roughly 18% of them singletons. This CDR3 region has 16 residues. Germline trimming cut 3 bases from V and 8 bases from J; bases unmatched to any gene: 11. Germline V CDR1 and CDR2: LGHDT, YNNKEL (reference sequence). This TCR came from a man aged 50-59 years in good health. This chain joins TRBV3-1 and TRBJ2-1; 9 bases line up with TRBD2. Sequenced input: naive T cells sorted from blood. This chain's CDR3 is CASSHRYLAGRDEQFF. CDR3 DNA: TGTGCCAGCAGCCATCGTTACCTAGCGGGACGTGATGAGCAGTTCTTC.